This T cell receptor (beta chain) was recovered during a study of PD-1 blockade in mismatch repair-deficient tumors. CDR1 is SGHRS and CDR2 is YFSETQ in the germline V gene. This CDR3 is built from 15 residues. V was trimmed by 0 bases and J by 2 bases, leaving 9 bases between them. TCRdb keeps only in-frame clones here, not all; method: immunoSEQ multiplex PCR. The sample holds roughly 80,000 clones, around 85% seen once. To note about this clone: No antigen is known for it.

Mismatch repair deficiency was confirmed in all patients, by PCR or immunohistochemistry. The TCR-sequenced patients were a few responders to pembrolizumab. Whole-study results and caveats: Tumor-resident clones, often absent from pretreatment blood, expanded after pembrolizumab and then contracted.

The V call is TRBV5-1, the J call TRBJ1-5, with D maybe TRBD1 (5 bases). This specimen consisted of peripheral blood, obtained 12 weeks after starting pembrolizumab. This clonotype was sampled from an adult with mismatch repair-deficient cancer. The DNA for the CDR3 is TGCGCCAGCAGCTTGGGGGACCGCGGCAATCAGCCCCAGCATTTT. As protein: CASSLGDRGNQPQHF.